Listed below are T cell receptor beta chains from one sample, sequenced in a study of CD4 T cells in relation to SARS-CoV-2 and coronaviruses. Using immunoSEQ multiplex PCR, the repertoire was profiled, and TCRdb retains in-frame clones only, with some absent. The sample lists tens of thousands of clones, roughly nine tenths occurring once. Sequenced material: naive CD4+ T cells from PBMCs. These receptors all come from an adult with COVID-19. Each CDR3 is given with its conserved first and last residue. Fields, in order: CDR3 protein, J gene, V gene, D gene, clone size. The D gene is left open where the match is weak. The size entry is marked missing in some rows and otherwise reads once, few, many or a size class.

cdr3_aa: CASSQVTGVINEQYF
j_call: TRBJ2-7
v_call: TRBV3-1/TRBV3-2
d_call: -
clone_size: -

cdr3_aa: CASSLAGRGGNTEAFF
j_call: TRBJ1-1
v_call: TRBV5-1
d_call: -
clone_size: -

cdr3_aa: CAWRYTGAGQAQYF
j_call: TRBJ2-5
v_call: TRBV30
d_call: -
clone_size: -

cdr3_aa: CASSVDRGWTEAFF
j_call: TRBJ1-1
v_call: TRBV18
d_call: TRBD1
clone_size: -

cdr3_aa: CASSKDRGRETQYF
j_call: TRBJ2-5
v_call: TRBV7-2
d_call: TRBD1
clone_size: -

cdr3_aa: CASSYGVETQYF
j_call: TRBJ2-5
v_call: TRBV6-2/TRBV6-3
d_call: -
clone_size: once

cdr3_aa: CASSLENPSFSGNTIYF
j_call: TRBJ1-3
v_call: TRBV7-9
d_call: -
clone_size: -

cdr3_aa: CASSIWDSHSNQPQHF
j_call: TRBJ1-5
v_call: TRBV19
d_call: TRBD1
clone_size: few

cdr3_aa: CATSRVLTGPPTEQYF
j_call: TRBJ2-7
v_call: TRBV15
d_call: -
clone_size: once

cdr3_aa: CASASGGSQPQHF
j_call: TRBJ1-5
v_call: TRBV6-5
d_call: TRBD1
clone_size: -

cdr3_aa: CASSPLRARQNSPLHF
j_call: TRBJ1-6
v_call: TRBV18
d_call: -
clone_size: few

cdr3_aa: CASRWTSGTDTQYF
j_call: TRBJ2-3
v_call: TRBV27
d_call: TRBD2
clone_size: -

cdr3_aa: CASRTGLAGELFF
j_call: TRBJ2-2
v_call: TRBV28
d_call: TRBD2
clone_size: -

cdr3_aa: CASSGRTDSYNEQFF
j_call: TRBJ2-1
v_call: TRBV10-1
d_call: -
clone_size: few

cdr3_aa: CASSRGGQGGGDTQYF
j_call: TRBJ2-3
v_call: TRBV19
d_call: -
clone_size: -

cdr3_aa: CASSRPDREKAFF
j_call: TRBJ1-1
v_call: TRBV28
d_call: TRBD1
clone_size: -

cdr3_aa: CAWGLRVDNEQFF
j_call: TRBJ2-1
v_call: TRBV30
d_call: -
clone_size: -

cdr3_aa: CASSPGRRRGYNEQFF
j_call: TRBJ2-1
v_call: TRBV6-2/TRBV6-3
d_call: -
clone_size: once

cdr3_aa: CASSVRGTNFYNEQFF
j_call: TRBJ2-1
v_call: TRBV9
d_call: TRBD2
clone_size: once

cdr3_aa: CASSSSGTGGWETQYF
j_call: TRBJ2-5
v_call: TRBV28
d_call: TRBD1
clone_size: -

cdr3_aa: CASSDTLFRGSTGELFF
j_call: TRBJ2-2
v_call: TRBV6-4
d_call: TRBD1
clone_size: -

cdr3_aa: CASSPSSGSYEQYF
j_call: TRBJ2-7
v_call: TRBV7-9
d_call: TRBD2
clone_size: few

cdr3_aa: CASTRQGANTEAFF
j_call: TRBJ1-1
v_call: TRBV7-2
d_call: TRBD1
clone_size: -

cdr3_aa: CASSSLWGRDTGELFF
j_call: TRBJ2-2
v_call: TRBV5-1
d_call: -
clone_size: once

cdr3_aa: CASSVGGGSTDTQYF
j_call: TRBJ2-3
v_call: TRBV9
d_call: TRBD2
clone_size: once

cdr3_aa: CASSIGTGEWETQYF
j_call: TRBJ2-5
v_call: TRBV19
d_call: TRBD1
clone_size: -

cdr3_aa: CASRLAGGYYEQYF
j_call: TRBJ2-7
v_call: TRBV5-1
d_call: TRBD2
clone_size: -

cdr3_aa: CASSSLGGGGSTEAFF
j_call: TRBJ1-1
v_call: TRBV5-4
d_call: -
clone_size: once

cdr3_aa: CAWSGGPGLAATDTQYF
j_call: TRBJ2-3
v_call: TRBV30
d_call: TRBD2
clone_size: -

cdr3_aa: CASSLGGSEQFF
j_call: TRBJ2-1
v_call: TRBV12-3/TRBV12-4
d_call: -
clone_size: -

cdr3_aa: CASKVINTEAFF
j_call: TRBJ1-1
v_call: TRBV2
d_call: -
clone_size: once

cdr3_aa: CASSSQGPSKGEQFF
j_call: TRBJ2-1
v_call: TRBV7-3
d_call: TRBD1
clone_size: -

cdr3_aa: CASRGGTSGRAGELFF
j_call: TRBJ2-2
v_call: TRBV2
d_call: TRBD2
clone_size: -

cdr3_aa: CATDYEQYF
j_call: TRBJ2-7
v_call: TRBV7-3
d_call: -
clone_size: -